This TCR beta chain was profiled in a study of CD8 T cells in ankylosing spondylitis. Notes on this clonotype: One base away lies a much larger clone, so this may be a sequencing read error.

From the 5' RACE reads, TCRdb called clonotypes with MiXCR, one entry per CDR3 protein. The data hold 40,000 or so distinct CDR3 sequences, with about a tenth observed a single time. V was clipped by 6 bases and J by 7 bases; unmatched bases: 13. Germline CDR1 and CDR2: MNHEY and SVGEGT. The CDR3 is 15 amino acids. Source material: blood, either unsorted or a sorted T cell fraction (not recorded which). V usage is TRBV6-2 or TRBV6-3 and J usage is TRBJ2-5; 8 bases match TRBD1. This TCR was recovered from a male donor with ankylosing spondylitis or in good health (not recorded which). CDR3 nucleotide sequence: TGTGCCAGCAGCGGCGGGACAGGCGGTGGAGCGACCCAGTACTTC. It is translated as CASSGGTGGGATQYF.